Listed below are T cell receptor beta chains from one sample, sequenced in a study of multiple sclerosis patients with progressive multifocal leukoencephalopathy. Generated by immunoSEQ multiplex PCR, the TCRdb table keeps only in-frame clones and is missing some. This sample has 25,000 to 35,000 clones, with around 90% found just once. The material sequenced was PBMCs, taken from a patient treated with natalizumab. These receptors all come from a woman aged 40-49 years with progressive multifocal leukoencephalopathy. Each CDR3 is given with its conserved first and last residue. A D gene is named only where the DNA matches it firmly. Only some rows state a clone size, as once, few, many or a class for expanded clones.

.	TRBV28	.	TRBJ1-2	TGTGCCAGCAGGGAACCTATCAGAAAACGGCACTATGGCTACACCTTC	CASREPIRKRHYGYTF
.	TRBV4-2	.	TRBJ2-2	TGTGCCAGCAGCTCGTCGGCGGGGCAGGGGAATACCGGGGAGCTGTTTTTT	CASSSSAGQGNTGELFF
once	TRBV6-1	.	TRBJ1-5	TGTGCCAGCAGTGATTCGAGGGGCCAGGGACAGCCCCAGCATTTT	CASSDSRGQGQPQHF
.	TRBV4-3	.	TRBJ2-2	TGCGCCAGCAGCCAAGATTTTCTCACCGGGGAGCTGTTTTTT	CASSQDFLTGELFF
few	TRBV6-1	.	TRBJ1-6	TGTGCCAGCAGTGAATCGCAGGGGCCTAATTCACCCCTCCACTTT	CASSESQGPNSPLHF
.	TRBV28	TRBD2	TRBJ2-1	TGTGCCAGCAGTGGGACTAGCGGGGATGAGCAGTTCTTC	CASSGTSGDEQFF
.	TRBV29-1	TRBD2	TRBJ2-7	TGCAGCGTTGGGGGACTAGCGGGAGGGCTTCGGGAGCAGTACTTC	CSVGGLAGGLREQYF
.	TRBV14	TRBD1	TRBJ1-6	TGTGCCAGCAGTTCCAGACAGGGAAGAAATTCACCCCTCCACTTT	CASSSRQGRNSPLHF
.	TRBV7-9	.	TRBJ2-1	TGTGCCAGCAGCTTAGCAGGCAGCCTGGCCAATGAGCAGTTCTTC	CASSLAGSLANEQFF
.	TRBV2	.	TRBJ2-2	TGTGCCAGCAAGGTCCAGGACAGTCCAAGCGGGGAGCTGTTTTTT	CASKVQDSPSGELFF